The text below deals with one T cell receptor beta chain. What it binds is unknown. Per germline, CDR1 GTSNPN and CDR2 SVGIG (reference sequence). The ends lost 2 bases at V and 2 bases at J; junction bases unmatched: 8. The CDR3 runs to 15 residues. These data originate in a study of CD8+ T cells in alopecia areata. Looking at the study overall: Tofacitinib was given for 6 to 18 months, then stopped for 6 months.

Sample treatment: oral pan-JAK inhibitor, 5-10 mg twice daily. Alopecia areata patients provided lesional scalp punch biopsies and peripheral blood, both collected for the study. Study-level findings and limits: Elevated clonality characterized lesional scalp relative to normal scalp, particularly in alopecia totalis/universalis. Among the 100 top clones, expanded CD8+ clones, like scalp clonality, were significantly decreased by tofacitinib.

Reverse transcribed after extraction, RNA yielded cDNA as the sequencing template. Libraries were prepared by immunoSEQ multiplex PCR; TCRdb keeps only in-frame clonotypes and omits some of them. The data contain 170,000 or so clones, about 60% of them singletons. The sequence was obtained from a human donor with alopecia areata. Specimen: CD8+ T cells sorted from blood, collected at week 24, from a patient treated with tofacitinib. The genes are TRBV30 and TRBJ2-7; 8 bases align to TRBD1. CDR3: CAWSRGQGAAYEQYF. The CDR3 DNA reads TGTGCCTGGAGTCGGGGGCAGGGGGCTGCCTACGAGCAGTACTTC.